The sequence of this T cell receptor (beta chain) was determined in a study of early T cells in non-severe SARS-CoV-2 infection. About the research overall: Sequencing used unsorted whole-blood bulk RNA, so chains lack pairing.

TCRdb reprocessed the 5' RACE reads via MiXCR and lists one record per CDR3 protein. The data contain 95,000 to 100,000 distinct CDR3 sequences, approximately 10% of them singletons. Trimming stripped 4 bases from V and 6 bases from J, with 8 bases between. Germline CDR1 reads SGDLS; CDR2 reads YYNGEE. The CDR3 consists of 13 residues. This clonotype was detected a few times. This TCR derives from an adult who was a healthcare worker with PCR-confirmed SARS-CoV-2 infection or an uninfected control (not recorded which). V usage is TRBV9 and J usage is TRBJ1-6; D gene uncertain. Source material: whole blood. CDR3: CASSTDPNSPLHF. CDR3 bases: TGTGCCAGCAGCACAGACCCTAATTCACCCCTCCACTTT.